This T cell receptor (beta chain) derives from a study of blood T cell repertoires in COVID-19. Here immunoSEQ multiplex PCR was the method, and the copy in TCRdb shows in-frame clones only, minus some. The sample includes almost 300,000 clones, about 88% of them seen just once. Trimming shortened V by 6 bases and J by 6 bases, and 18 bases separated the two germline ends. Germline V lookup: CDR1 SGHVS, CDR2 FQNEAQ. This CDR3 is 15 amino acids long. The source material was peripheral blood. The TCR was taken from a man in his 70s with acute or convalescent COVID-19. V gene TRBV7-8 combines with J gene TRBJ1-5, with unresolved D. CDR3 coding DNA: TGTGCCAGCAGGTCCGGCGGCAGCAATAGTCAGCCCCAGCATTTT. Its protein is CASRSGGSNSQPQHF.